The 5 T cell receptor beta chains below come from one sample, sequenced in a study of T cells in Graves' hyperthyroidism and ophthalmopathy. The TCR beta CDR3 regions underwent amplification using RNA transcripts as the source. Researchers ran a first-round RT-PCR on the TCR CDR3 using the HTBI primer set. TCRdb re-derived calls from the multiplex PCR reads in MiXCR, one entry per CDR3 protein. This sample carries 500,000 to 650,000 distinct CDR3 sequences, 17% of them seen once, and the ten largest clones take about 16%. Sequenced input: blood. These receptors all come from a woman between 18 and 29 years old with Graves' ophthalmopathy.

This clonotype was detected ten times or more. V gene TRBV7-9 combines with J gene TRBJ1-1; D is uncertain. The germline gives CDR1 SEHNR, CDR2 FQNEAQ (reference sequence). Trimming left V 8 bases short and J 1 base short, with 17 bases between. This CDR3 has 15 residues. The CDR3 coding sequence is TGTGCCAGCCTAGTCCAGGACGGGCCGAACACTGAAGCTTTCTTT. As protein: CASLVQDGPNTEAFF.

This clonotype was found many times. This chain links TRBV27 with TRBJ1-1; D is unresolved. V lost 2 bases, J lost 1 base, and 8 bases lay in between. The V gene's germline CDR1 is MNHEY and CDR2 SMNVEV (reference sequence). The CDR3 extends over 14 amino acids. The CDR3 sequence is CASSLRAQNTEAFF. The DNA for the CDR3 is TGTGCCAGCAGTTTAAGGGCCCAGAACACTGAAGCTTTCTTT.

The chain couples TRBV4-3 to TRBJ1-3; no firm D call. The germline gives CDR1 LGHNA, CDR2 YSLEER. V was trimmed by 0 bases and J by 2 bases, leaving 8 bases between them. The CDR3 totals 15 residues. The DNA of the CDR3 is TGCGCCAGCAGCCAAGAAAGGGAAGCTGGAAACACCATATATTTT. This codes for CASSQEREAGNTIYF.

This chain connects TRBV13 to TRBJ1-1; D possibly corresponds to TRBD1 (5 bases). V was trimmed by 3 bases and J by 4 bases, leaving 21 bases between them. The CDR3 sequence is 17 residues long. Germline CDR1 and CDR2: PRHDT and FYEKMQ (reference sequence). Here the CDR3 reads CASSFSRTRGWGTEAFF. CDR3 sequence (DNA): TGTGCCAGCAGCTTCTCGCGGACCCGGGGGTGGGGCACTGAAGCTTTCTTT. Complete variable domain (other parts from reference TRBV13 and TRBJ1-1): AAGVIQSPRHLIKEKRETATLKCYPIPRHDTVYWYQQGPGQDPQFLISFYEKMQSDKGSIPDRFSAQQFSDYHSELNMSSLELGDSALYFCASSFSRTRGWGTEAFFGQGTRLTVV.

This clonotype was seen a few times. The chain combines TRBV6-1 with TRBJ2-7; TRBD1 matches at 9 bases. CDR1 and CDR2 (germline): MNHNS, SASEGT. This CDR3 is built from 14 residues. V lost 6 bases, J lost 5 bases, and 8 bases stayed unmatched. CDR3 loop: CASRLDRGKNEQYF. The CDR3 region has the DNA TGTGCCAGCAGACTGGACAGGGGAAAAAACGAGCAGTACTTC.